These 10 T cell receptor beta chains share one sample of origin, sequenced in a study of T cell repertoires in cytomegalovirus infection (dated by TCRdb to between 2019 and 2020). No antigen has been identified for these receptors. For sequencing, an Illumina HiSeq 1500 was employed. TCRdb reprocessed the public reads (quality trimming at Q25 with fastp, clone calling with MiXCR) and kept in-frame beta chains. Each CDR3 protein gets just one entry, which takes the most common genes and DNA from the rows behind it. Counted in this sample were 900,000 to 950,000 distinct CDR3 sequences; 31% of them appeared once. The top ten clones comprise more than 12% of the sample. The treatment or condition label, read with the paper, signifies: in vitro stimulation with specific CMV peptide epitopes to enrich CMV-specific T cells. The sequences come from cultured CD8+ T cells from PBMCs, collected from culture after CMV antigen stimulation. The receptors derive from a human donor in good health (CMV status not recorded). Some clones in this sample may be carry-over from other donors' samples.

This chain links TRBV12-5 with TRBJ2-3; perhaps TRBD2 as D (6 bases). V was clipped by 5 bases and J by 2 bases, with 17 bases between them. CDR1 and CDR2 (germline): LGHNT, FRNRAP. This CDR3 spans 16 amino acids. This CDR3 is CASGTTFMDYTDTQYF. Here the CDR3 DNA reads TGTGCTAGTGGTACCACTTTCATGGACTACACAGATACGCAGTATTTT.

The chain links TRBV6-2 or TRBV6-3 to TRBJ1-1; D remains ambiguous. In germline, CDR1 is MNHEY, CDR2 SVGEGT. The CDR3 contains 17 residues. V lost 2 bases, J lost 0 bases, and 16 bases lay in between. Here the CDR3 reads CASSYGGLVGVNTEAFF. Written as DNA, the CDR3 is TGTGCCAGCAGTTACGGCGGGCTAGTTGGAGTGAACACTGAAGCTTTCTTT.

The chain carries TRBV10-3 and TRBJ2-7; D gene uncertain. The V and J ends lost 4 bases and 3 bases respectively, with 10 bases between them. The CDR3 sequence is 13 residues long. The V gene's germline CDR1 is ENHRY and CDR2 SYGVKD. The CDR3: CAISGPAVYEQYV. CDR3 bases: TGTGCCATCAGTGGCCCCGCAGTCTACGAGCAGTACGTC.

This chain connects TRBV12-5 to TRBJ2-5, with TRBD1 matching 7 bases. V was pared by 4 bases and J by 2 bases, with 7 bases of the junction left unmatched. CDR1 and CDR2 (germline): LGHNT, FRNRAP. This CDR3 has 15 residues. CDR3 loop: CASGSSQGDQETQYF. As DNA, the CDR3 is TGTGCTAGTGGTTCCTCTCAGGGGGATCAAGAGACCCAGTACTTC.

The chain carries TRBV4-1 and TRBJ1-1; 7 bases are shared with TRBD1. The germline V gene has CDR1 MGHRA and CDR2 YSYEKL. This CDR3 has 16 amino acids. The V gene end was trimmed by 0 bases and the J gene end by 1 base; junction bases not matched to a gene: 5. The CDR3 DNA follows: TGCGCCAGCAGCCAAGAGTCAGGGGGAAGGAACACTGAAGCTTTCTTT. It encodes CASSQESGGRNTEAFF.

The rearrangement joins TRBV6-6 to TRBJ1-1; D gene unclear. This CDR3 is built from 14 residues. Trimming removed 5 bases from V and 3 bases from J, with 13 bases in between. In germline, CDR1 is MNHNY, CDR2 SVGAGI (reference sequence). Written as DNA, the CDR3 is TGTGCCAGCAGTCAGCGGGCAGCGTACACTGAAGCTTTCTTT. Residues: CASSQRAAYTEAFF.

This clonotype was picked up a small number of times. The V and J genes are TRBV11-2 and TRBJ2-1; the match to TRBD2 covers 12 bases. V gave up 3 bases and J gave up 0 bases; unmatched junction bases: 9. Germline V lookup: CDR1 SGHAT, CDR2 FQNNGV. The CDR3 length is 19 residues. The CDR3 DNA is TGTGCCAGCAGCTTCCGCGGGACTAGCGGGTTGAGCTCCTACAATGAGCAGTTCTTC. It specifies CASSFRGTSGLSSYNEQFF.

This chain uses TRBV27 with TRBJ2-1, with D perhaps matching TRBD1 (5 bases). The CDR3 totals 14 residues. Germline lookup yields CDR1 MNHEY and CDR2 SMNVEV (reference sequence). V lost 7 bases and J 0 bases, leaving 10 bases between the germline ends. The CDR3 sequence is CASNRGYSYNEQFF. CDR3 sequence (DNA): TGTGCCAGCAATAGGGGTTACTCCTACAATGAGCAGTTCTTC.

This clonotype was observed a few times. The chain uses TRBV19 and TRBJ1-5; D unclear. V was clipped by 1 base and J by 0 bases, with 7 bases between them. The CDR3 is made up of 15 amino acids. CDR1 LNHDA and CDR2 SQIVND come from the germline V gene (reference sequence). The CDR3 region has the DNA TGTGCCAGTAGTATAGTAGGGTTTAGCAATCAGCCCCAGCATTTT. Translating it yields CASSIVGFSNQPQHF.

Ten or more counts support this clonotype. The chain has TRBV15 and TRBJ2-1; maybe TRBD2 (6 bases). The CDR3 is made up of 17 amino acids. Germline CDR1 reads LNHNV; CDR2 reads YYDKDF (reference sequence). V dropped 8 bases and J dropped 0 bases, with 20 bases sitting between them. The CDR3 coding sequence is TGTGCCACCGGCATTGGCCTAGCGCCGAGCTCCTACAATGAGCAGTTCTTC. It encodes CATGIGLAPSSYNEQFF. Supplemented by reference TRBV15 and TRBJ2-1, the full variable domain reads DAMVIQNPRYQVTQFGKPVTLSCSQTLNHNVMYWYQQKSSQAPKLLFHYYDKDFNNEADTPDNFQSRRPNTSFCFLDIRSPGLGDTAMYLCATGIGLAPSSYNEQFFGPGTRLTVL.